The clone carrying this T cell receptor (beta chain) was seen just once. This entry comes from a study of cytomegalovirus exposure and HLA in healthy donors. V lost 3 bases, J lost 0 bases, and 9 bases lay in between. CDR1 and CDR2 from the germline V gene are SNHLY and FYNNEI. The CDR3 has 15 amino acids. 60 Vbeta and 13 Jbeta primers were used in PCR. Here immunoSEQ multiplex PCR was the method, and the copy in TCRdb shows in-frame clones only, minus some. Among about 150,000 clones listed, over 65% were seen once. The origin of this receptor is a man aged 40-50 years in good health and CMV-seropositive. Sequenced input: PBMCs. The V and J genes are TRBV2 and TRBJ1-3; no clear D. CDR3 amino acids: CASSEGSHSGNTIYF. In nucleotides, the CDR3 is TGTGCCAGCAGTGAGGGGAGCCACTCTGGAAACACCATATATTTT.